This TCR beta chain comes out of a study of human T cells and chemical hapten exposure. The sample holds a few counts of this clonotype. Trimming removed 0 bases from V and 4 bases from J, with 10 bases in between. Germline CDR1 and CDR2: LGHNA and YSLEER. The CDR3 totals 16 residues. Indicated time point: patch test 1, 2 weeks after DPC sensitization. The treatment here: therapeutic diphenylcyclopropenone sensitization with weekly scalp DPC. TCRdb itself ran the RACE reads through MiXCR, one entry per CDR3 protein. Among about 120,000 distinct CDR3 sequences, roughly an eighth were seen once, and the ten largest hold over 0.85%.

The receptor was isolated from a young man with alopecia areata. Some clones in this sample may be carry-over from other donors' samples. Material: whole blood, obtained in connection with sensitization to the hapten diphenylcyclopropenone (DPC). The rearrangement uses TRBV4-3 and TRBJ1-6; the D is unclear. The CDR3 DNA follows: TGCGCCAGCAGCCAAGATAACAACCTATATAATTCACCCCTCCACTTT. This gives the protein CASSQDNNLYNSPLHF.